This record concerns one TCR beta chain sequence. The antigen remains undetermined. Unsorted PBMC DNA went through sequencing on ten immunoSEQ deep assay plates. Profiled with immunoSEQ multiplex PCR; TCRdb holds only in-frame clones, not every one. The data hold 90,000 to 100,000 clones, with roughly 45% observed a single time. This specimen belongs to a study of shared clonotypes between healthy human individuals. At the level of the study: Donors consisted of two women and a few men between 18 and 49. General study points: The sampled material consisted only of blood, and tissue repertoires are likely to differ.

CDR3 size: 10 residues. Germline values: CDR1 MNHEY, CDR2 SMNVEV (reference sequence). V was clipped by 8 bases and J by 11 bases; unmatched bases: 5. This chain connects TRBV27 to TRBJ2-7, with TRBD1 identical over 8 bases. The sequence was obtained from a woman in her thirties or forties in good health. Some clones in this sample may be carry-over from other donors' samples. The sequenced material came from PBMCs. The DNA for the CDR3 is TGTGCCAGCGGCCGGGACAGGAAGTACTTC. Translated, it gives CASGRDRKYF.